The next 16 T cell receptor beta chains were all read from a single sample in a study of read filtering for tumor transcriptome and immune sequencing. This library used approximately 390 ng RNA and molecular barcoded adaptors spanning alpha/delta and beta/gamma chains. TCRdb processed the reads anew with MiXCR; each CDR3 protein has one entry. The sample records 7,000 to 10,000 distinct CDR3 sequences, about 16% being singletons. Input material: a population of CD138-negative cells sorted from bone marrow. The receptors here all came from a donor at least 40 years old with multiple myeloma.

The sample holds a few counts of this clonotype. The rearrangement links TRBV29-1 to TRBJ2-7, with unresolved D. Germline V gene sequence: CDR1 SQVTM, CDR2 ANQGSEA. The CDR3 runs to 14 residues. V lost 2 bases and J 6 bases, leaving 17 bases between the germline ends. The chain's CDR3 is CSVEYTATLREQYF. In DNA, the CDR3 is TGCAGCGTTGAATATACGGCAACCCTACGCGAGCAGTACTTC.

This clonotype was detected ten times or more. The V call is TRBV20-1, the J call TRBJ2-4; D gene ambiguous. The CDR3 length is 16 residues. The germline CDR1 and CDR2 sequences are DFQATT and SNEGSKA (reference sequence). The V and J ends lost 1 base and 0 bases respectively, with 13 bases between them. The CDR3: CSARARVGLAKNIQYF. The CDR3 bases are TGCAGTGCTAGAGCGCGCGTAGGGTTAGCCAAAAACATTCAGTACTTC.

In its sample, this clonotype was seen a few times. The chain recombines TRBV20-1 with TRBJ2-1; D gene uncertain. Germline V CDR1 and CDR2: DFQATT, SNEGSKA (reference sequence). Trimming pared 6 bases from V and 14 bases from J, leaving 17 bases between. The CDR3 consists of 11 residues. For the CDR3, the DNA is TGCAGTGCCTCCTCCCAGCCCGTAGAGTTCTTC. This sequence encodes CSASSQPVEFF.

There are many counts of this clonotype. Just one base apart from a much larger clone, this may be a read error. The chain couples TRBV27 to TRBJ1-5; D not resolved. CDR1 is MNHEY, CDR2 SMNVEV, per germline (reference sequence). This CDR3 region has 13 residues. The CDR3 bases are TGTGCCAGCAGTTTAACTGGTAATCAGCCCCAGCGTTTT. Amino acid sequence: CASSLTGNQPQRF.

Ten or more counts support this clonotype. V gene TRBV7-9 combines with J gene TRBJ2-1; D is perhaps TRBD1 or TRBD2 (6 bases each). The CDR3 spans 16 residues. Germline V gene data show CDR1 as SEHNR and CDR2 as FQNEAQ (reference sequence). V lost 4 bases, J lost 7 bases, and 20 bases lay in between. DNA for the CDR3: TGTGCCAGCAGCTCACAAAGGGGAGGACAGAGGAATGAGCAGTTCTTC. As protein: CASSSQRGGQRNEQFF.

In its sample, this clonotype was seen many times. This sequence joins TRBV7-9 and TRBJ2-7, with 8 bases aligning to TRBD1. After removal of 3 bases from V and 3 bases from J, the junction contained 7 bases not matched to a gene. CDR3 length: 15 amino acids. CDR1 and CDR2 (germline): SEHNR, FQNEAQ (reference sequence). Written as DNA, the CDR3 is TGTGCCAGCAGCTTCGGGACAGGTCCTCTCTACGAGCAGTACTTC. Translated: CASSFGTGPLYEQYF.

By frequency in the sample, this clonotype is medium-sized. V usage is TRBV5-1 and J usage is TRBJ2-2; D remains ambiguous. There are 14 residues in the CDR3. Trimming took 3 bases from V and 1 from J, leaving 7 bases between them. Germline V gene data show CDR1 as SGHRS and CDR2 as YFSETQ. CDR3 loop: CASSSGLNTGELFF. The CDR3 nucleotides are TGCGCCAGCAGCTCGGGTCTGAACACCGGGGAGCTGTTTTTT.

This clonotype showed up many times. The chain couples TRBV20-1 to TRBJ1-6, with TRBD1 matching 7 bases. Germline CDR1 reads DFQATT; CDR2 reads SNEGSKA (reference sequence). J gave up 4 bases and V 5 bases, and 8 bases lay outside the gene matches. This CDR3 comprises 15 residues. The CDR3 sequence: CSAYRGRVYNSPLHF. The CDR3 DNA sequence: TGCAGTGCTTACAGGGGAAGGGTGTATAATTCACCCCTCCACTTT.

A note on this clonotype: The likely explanation is a read error, given a far larger clone one base away. V usage is TRBV6-5 and J usage is TRBJ1-1, with 8 bases matching TRBD1. CDR3 length: 16 residues. The germline V gene encodes CDR1 MNHEY and CDR2 SVGAGI. Trimming at V came to 5 bases and at J to 5 bases, leaving 13 bases not matched to a gene. Here the CDR3 reads CASSGDRMRLGTEAFF. In nucleotides, the CDR3 is TGTGCCAGCAGTGGGGACAGGATGAGGTTGGGGACTGAAGCTTTCTTT.

The table lists this clonotype with many counts. The chain carries TRBV19 and TRBJ1-4; 7 bases agree with TRBD1. CDR3 size: 14 residues. Germline V lookup: CDR1 LNHDA, CDR2 SQIVND (reference sequence). V was pared by 11 bases and J by 5 bases, with 11 bases of the junction left unmatched. CDR3 loop: CASRMDRPNEKLFF. The CDR3 coding sequence is TGTGCCTCGCGTATGGACAGGCCGAATGAAAAACTGTTTTTT.

A few counts support this clonotype. The CDR3: CASSLLQSDGYTF. The DNA for the CDR3 is TGTGCCAGCAGCTTACTACAGAGCGATGGCTACACCTTC. The rearrangement uses TRBV7-9 and TRBJ1-2; D remains unclear. The V gene's germline CDR1 is SEHNR and CDR2 FQNEAQ (reference sequence). This CDR3 has 13 residues. Trimming left V 2 bases short and J 6 bases short, with 10 bases between.

This clonotype was picked up many times. At one end the junction does not follow the germline gene, possibly because of a read error. The chain uses TRBV10-3 and TRBJ2-1, with a possible D match to TRBD2 (5 bases). Germline CDR1 is ENHRY and CDR2 is SYGVKD. This CDR3 comprises 13 residues. The CDR3 region has the DNA TGTGCCATCAGTGAGACTAGATACAGTGAGCAGTTCTTC. Residues: CAISETRYSEQFF.

In its sample, this clonotype was seen many times. The rearrangement joins TRBV7-9 to TRBJ2-7, with a weak D call TRBD1 (6 bases). The germline CDR1 and CDR2 sequences are SEHNR and FQNEAQ (reference sequence). The CDR3 is 16 amino acids. V shed 0 bases and J shed 0 bases, with 12 bases lying between them. The CDR3 region is CASSLAPTGSSYEQYF. For the CDR3, the DNA is TGTGCCAGCAGCTTAGCTCCAACAGGGAGCTCCTACGAGCAGTACTTC.

Many counts were recorded for this clonotype. The chain uses TRBV3-1 and TRBJ2-3; D not certain. The V and J ends lost 5 bases and 2 bases respectively, with 5 bases between them. CDR1 and CDR2 from the germline V gene are LGHDT and YNNKEL (reference sequence). The CDR3 sequence is 12 residues long. The DNA for the CDR3 is TGTGCCAGCAGCTTATTCACAGATACGCAGTATTTT. It is translated as CASSLFTDTQYF.

With respect to this clonotype: At one of its ends the junction is not consistent with the germline gene, which may arise from a read error. V usage is TRBV14 and J usage is TRBJ1-1; no definite D call. The CDR3 spans 16 residues. Germline V CDR1 and CDR2: SGHDN, FVKESK. CDR3 protein: CASSPKPGLLYGEAFF. The CDR3 nucleotides read TGTGCCAGCAGCCCAAAACCTGGACTTCTATACGGTGAAGCTTTTTTC.

This clonotype was counted many times. The chain couples TRBV28 to TRBJ2-5; 10 bases agree with TRBD2. This CDR3 has 17 residues. CDR1 is MDHEN and CDR2 is SYDVKM in the germline V gene. Losses at the gene ends were 3 bases for V and 1 base for J; bases not matched to a gene: 8. This CDR3 reads CASSFFQGLATQETQYF. The CDR3 region has the DNA TGTGCCAGCAGTTTTTTCCAGGGACTAGCGACCCAAGAGACCCAGTACTTC.